The source of this T cell receptor beta chain is a study of PD-1 blockade in classical Hodgkin lymphoma (dated by TCRdb to 2018 to 2020). Concerning the study at large: Nivolumab dosing was 3 mg/kg intravenously every 2 weeks, continuing until either disease progression or unacceptable toxicity. The study used TCR beta sequencing and CyTOF to define a peripheral blood immune signature of response to PD-1 blockade in classical Hodgkin lymphoma.

Interpreted using the paper, the time point label stands for: cycle 4 day 1 (C4D1), after 6 weeks of nivolumab. All trial patients had relapsed after autologous stem cell transplantation, with cohorts A, B and C differing in prior brentuximab vedotin exposure. The trial cohort included 50 to 70 patients with relapsed/refractory classical Hodgkin lymphoma, and each patient had a best overall response of complete response, partial response or progressive disease. Trial patients were treated with single-agent nivolumab in the multi-cohort phase II CheckMate 205 trial. An independent review committee assessed best overall response using the 2007 International Working Group response criteria. Trial PBMCs were collected just before the start of nivolumab (C1D1) and during therapy at cycle 2 day 1 and cycle 4 day 1. After peripheral blood was drawn into 8 mL Vacutainer Cell Preparation Tubes, PBMCs were isolated by centrifugation and then cryopreserved.

Points on this clone: The antigen it binds to is not known. No qualities accompany the bases; no much larger clone lies one base away.

Points the paper makes about the study in general: Baseline TCR diversity was reported to be lower in newly diagnosed patients than in healthy donors and to be lower still in relapsed/refractory patients. By C4D1, a significant rise was seen in CD4+ TCR diversity but not in CD8+ TCR diversity (p=0.0027 vs p=0.16), and the rise was most apparent among complete responders (p=0.02). Trial patients achieving complete response had baseline diversity similar to newly diagnosed patients, whereas partial responders and progressors had significantly lower diversity. The study covered only a single clinical trial cohort, and the causes of the repertoire differences, possibly disease activity or prior therapy, were still not defined. Diversity was lower in patients who began nivolumab less than 1 year after ASCT, so these patients were left out of later analyses to avoid confounding by immune reconstitution.

After removal of 2 bases from V and 0 bases from J, the junction retains 4 bases not matched to a gene. From the cysteine through the phenylalanine, the CDR3 covers 15 amino acids. Of the read, only the CDR3 DNA is kept; its 45 bases are in frame from base 1. The germline V gene gives CDR1 as SGHDT and CDR2 as YYEEEE. Genomic DNA was extracted with the Qiagen DNeasy kit from unsorted PBMCs and from negatively selected CD4+ and CD8+ fractions. Amplification of TCR beta CDR3 regions was done by immunoSEQ multiplex PCR with primers that anneal to V and J segments. A synthetic immune receptor repertoire was used to minimize amplification bias, and remaining bias was computationally removed after sequencing. The paper's data handling went like this. Repertoire diversity was quantified as the Shannon entropy index using custom Python scripts. The unsorted, CD4+ and CD8+ repertoires were each analyzed separately, with the exception of combined analyses, where CD4+ and CD8+ sequences were merged in silico. A clone counted as expanded when the clone's frequency after treatment rose at least 2-fold relative to C1D1, and clones undetected at baseline were given a pseudocount of 0.5. Clones with 0 or 1 copy at C1D1 were defined as singleton clones, while clones with 2 or more copies were defined as non-singleton clones. By matching protein sequences in sorted samples from the same patient, clones expanded in unsorted samples were annotated as CD4+, CD8+ or unknown. Wilcoxon tests on paired samples were used to test changes in diversity from C1D1 to C4D1. The table comes from immuneACCESS by way of TCRdb, which keeps in-frame sequences with V and J called. Part of the clones is missing from these tables; in studies checked, under half for an unresolved V gene and the rest for unknown reasons. That table supplies the V and J calls and clone size; D and trimming were determined from the DNA. This sample gives under 40,000 clones in total; around four fifths of them show up just once. In total, the top ten clones hold 9.8% of the sample.

The source material was peripheral blood mononuclear cells (PBMCs), sampled before the fourth cycle of nivolumab. The chain uses TRBV5-6 and TRBJ2-7; the central 8 bases match TRBD1. This receptor was taken from a human donor with classical Hodgkin lymphoma. Here is the DNA: TGTGCCAGCAGCTTCTGGGACAGGAGCTCCTACGAGCAGTACTTC. This sequence encodes CASSFWDRSSYEQYF.